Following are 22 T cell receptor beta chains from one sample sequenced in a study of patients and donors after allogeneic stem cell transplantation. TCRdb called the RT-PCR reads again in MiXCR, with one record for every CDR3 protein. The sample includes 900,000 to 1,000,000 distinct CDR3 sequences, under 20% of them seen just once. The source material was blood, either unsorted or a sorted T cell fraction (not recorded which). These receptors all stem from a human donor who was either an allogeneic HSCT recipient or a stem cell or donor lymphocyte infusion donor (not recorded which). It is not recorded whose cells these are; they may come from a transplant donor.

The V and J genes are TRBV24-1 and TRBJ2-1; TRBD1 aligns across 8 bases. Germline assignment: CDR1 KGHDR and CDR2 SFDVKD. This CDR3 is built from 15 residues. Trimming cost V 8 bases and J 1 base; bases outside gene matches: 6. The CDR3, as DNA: TGTGCCACCACCCCCGGGACAGGATCCTACAATGAGCAGTTCTTC. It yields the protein CATTPGTGSYNEQFF.

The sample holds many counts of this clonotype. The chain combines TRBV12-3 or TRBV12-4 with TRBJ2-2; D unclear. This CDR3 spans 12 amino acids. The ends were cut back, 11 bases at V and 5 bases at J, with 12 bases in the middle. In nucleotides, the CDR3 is TGTGCCTGGAGACTGGGGACCGGGGAGCTGTTTTTT. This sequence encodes CAWRLGTGELFF.

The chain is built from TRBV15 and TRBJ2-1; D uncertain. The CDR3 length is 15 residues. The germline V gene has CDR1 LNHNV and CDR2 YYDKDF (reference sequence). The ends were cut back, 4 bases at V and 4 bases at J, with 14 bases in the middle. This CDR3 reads CATSKSRAYYNEQFF. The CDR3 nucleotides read TGTGCCACCAGCAAATCTCGGGCCTATTACAATGAGCAGTTCTTC.

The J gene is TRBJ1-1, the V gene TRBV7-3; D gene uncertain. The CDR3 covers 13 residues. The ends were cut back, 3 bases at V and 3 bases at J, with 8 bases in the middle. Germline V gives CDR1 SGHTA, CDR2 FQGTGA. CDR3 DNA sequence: TGTGCCAGCAGCTTCCTCGAGGACACTGAAGCTTTCTTT. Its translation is CASSFLEDTEAFF.

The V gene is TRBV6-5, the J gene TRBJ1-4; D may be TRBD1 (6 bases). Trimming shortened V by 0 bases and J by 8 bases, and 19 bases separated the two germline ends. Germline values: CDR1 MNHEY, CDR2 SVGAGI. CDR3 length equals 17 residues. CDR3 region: CASSYSPERGPREKLFF. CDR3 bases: TGTGCCAGCAGTTACTCCCCCGAACGGGGGCCGAGGGAAAAACTGTTTTTT.

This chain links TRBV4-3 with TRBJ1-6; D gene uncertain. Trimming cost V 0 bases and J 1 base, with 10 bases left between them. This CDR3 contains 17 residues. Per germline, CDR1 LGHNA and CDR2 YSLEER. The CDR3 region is CASSQDIARSYNSPLHF. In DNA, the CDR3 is TGCGCCAGCAGCCAAGATATCGCGCGGTCCTATAATTCACCCCTCCACTTT.

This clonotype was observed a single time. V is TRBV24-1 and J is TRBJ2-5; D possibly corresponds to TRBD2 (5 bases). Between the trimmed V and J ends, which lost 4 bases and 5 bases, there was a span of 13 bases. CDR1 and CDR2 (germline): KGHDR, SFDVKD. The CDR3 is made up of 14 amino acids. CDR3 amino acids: CATSEEGLPETQYF. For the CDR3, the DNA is TGTGCCACCAGTGAAGAAGGACTCCCGGAGACCCAGTACTTC.

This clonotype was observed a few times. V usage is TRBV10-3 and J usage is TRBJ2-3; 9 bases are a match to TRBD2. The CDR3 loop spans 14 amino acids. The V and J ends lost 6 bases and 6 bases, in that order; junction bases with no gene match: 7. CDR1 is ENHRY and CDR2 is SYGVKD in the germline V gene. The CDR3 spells CAIRRGTSPDTQYF. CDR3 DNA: TGTGCCATCAGGAGAGGGACTAGCCCCGATACGCAGTATTTT.

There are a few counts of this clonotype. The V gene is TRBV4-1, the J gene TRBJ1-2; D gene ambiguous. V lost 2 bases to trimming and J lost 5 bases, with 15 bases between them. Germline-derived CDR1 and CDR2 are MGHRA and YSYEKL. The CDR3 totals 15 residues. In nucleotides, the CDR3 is TGCGCCAGCAGCCAAATTGCGAGGCTCGTTTATGGCTACACCTTC. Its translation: CASSQIARLVYGYTF.

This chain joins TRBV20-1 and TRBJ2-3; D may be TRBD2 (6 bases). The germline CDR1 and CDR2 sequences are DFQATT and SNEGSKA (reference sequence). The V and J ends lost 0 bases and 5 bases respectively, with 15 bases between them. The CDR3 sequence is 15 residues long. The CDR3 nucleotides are TGCAGTGCTAGAGAGGGAGGTGTGCCGGTAGATACGCAGTATTTT. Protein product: CSAREGGVPVDTQYF.

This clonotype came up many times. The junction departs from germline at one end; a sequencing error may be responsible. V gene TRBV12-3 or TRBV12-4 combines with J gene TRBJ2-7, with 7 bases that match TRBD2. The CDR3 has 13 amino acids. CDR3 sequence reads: CASRLASSPNSSF. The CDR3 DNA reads TGTGCCAGCAGACTAGCGTCCTCTCCCAATAGTTCGTTC.

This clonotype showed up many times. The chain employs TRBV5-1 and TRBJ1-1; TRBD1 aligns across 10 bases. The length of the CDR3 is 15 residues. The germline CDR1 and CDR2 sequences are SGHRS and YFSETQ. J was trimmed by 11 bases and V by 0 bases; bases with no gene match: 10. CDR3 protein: CASSLVSGQGTEAFF. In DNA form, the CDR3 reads TGCGCCAGCAGCTTGGTCTCGGGACAGGGGACGGAGGCTTTCTTT.

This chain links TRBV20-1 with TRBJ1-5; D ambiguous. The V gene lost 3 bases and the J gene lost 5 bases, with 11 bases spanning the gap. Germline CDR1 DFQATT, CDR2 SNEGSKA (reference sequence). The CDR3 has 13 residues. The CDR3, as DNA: TGCAGTGCTAGGGTTCGGGTGGATCAGCCCCAGCATTTT. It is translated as CSARVRVDQPQHF.

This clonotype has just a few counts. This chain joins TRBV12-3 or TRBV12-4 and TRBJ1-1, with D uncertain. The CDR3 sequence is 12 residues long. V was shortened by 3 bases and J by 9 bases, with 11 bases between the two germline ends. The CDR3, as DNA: TGTGCCAGCAGTTTTATACCCCAACAAGCTTTCTTT. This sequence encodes CASSFIPQQAFF.

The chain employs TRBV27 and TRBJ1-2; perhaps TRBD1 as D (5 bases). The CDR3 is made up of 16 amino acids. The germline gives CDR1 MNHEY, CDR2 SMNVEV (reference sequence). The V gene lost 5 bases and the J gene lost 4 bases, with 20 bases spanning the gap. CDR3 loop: CASSPSFLQAAYGYTF. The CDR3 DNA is TGTGCCAGCAGTCCCTCCTTTTTACAGGCGGCCTATGGCTACACCTTC.

In DNA, the CDR3 is TGTGCCAGCAGTTACCCACAGTCCGGACGCAGGATTGGTGATGAGCAGTTCTTC. It encodes CASSYPQSGRRIGDEQFF. V usage is TRBV6-5 and J usage is TRBJ2-1, with D unresolved. V lost 2 bases and J lost 8, with 25 bases in between. CDR3 length: 18 residues. The germline gives CDR1 MNHEY, CDR2 SVGAGI.

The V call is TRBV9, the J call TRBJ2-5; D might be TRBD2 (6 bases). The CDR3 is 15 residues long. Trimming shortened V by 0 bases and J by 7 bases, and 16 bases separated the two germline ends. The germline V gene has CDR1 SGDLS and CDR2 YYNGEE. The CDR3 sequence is CASSVGGERAGTQYF. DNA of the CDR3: TGTGCCAGCAGCGTAGGGGGAGAGAGAGCGGGGACCCAGTACTTC.

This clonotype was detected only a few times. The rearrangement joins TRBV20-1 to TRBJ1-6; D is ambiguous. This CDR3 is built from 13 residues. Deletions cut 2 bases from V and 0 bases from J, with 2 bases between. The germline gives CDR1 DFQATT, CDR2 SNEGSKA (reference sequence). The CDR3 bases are TGCAGTGCTAGACTCTCCTATAATTCACCCCTCCACTTT. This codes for CSARLSYNSPLHF.

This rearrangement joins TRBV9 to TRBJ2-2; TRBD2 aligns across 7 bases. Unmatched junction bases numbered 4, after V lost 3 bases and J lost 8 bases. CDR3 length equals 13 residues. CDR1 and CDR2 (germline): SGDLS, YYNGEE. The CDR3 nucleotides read TGTGCCAGCAGCGCCCGAGCGGGGGGGGAGCTGTTTTTT. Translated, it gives CASSARAGGELFF.

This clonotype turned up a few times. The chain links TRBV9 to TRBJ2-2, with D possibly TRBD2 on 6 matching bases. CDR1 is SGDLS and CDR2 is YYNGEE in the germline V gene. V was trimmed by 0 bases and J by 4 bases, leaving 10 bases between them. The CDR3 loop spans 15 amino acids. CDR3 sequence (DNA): TGTGCCAGCAGCGTAGCCGCCGGGGGCACCGGGGAGCTGTTTTTT. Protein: CASSVAAGGTGELFF.

CDR3 sequence reads: CASRLQGEQFF. DNA of the CDR3: TGTGCCAGCAGGTTACAGGGGGAGCAGTTCTTC. V usage is TRBV3-1 and J usage is TRBJ2-1, with 7 bases fitting TRBD1. Germline V gene data show CDR1 as LGHDT and CDR2 as YNNKEL (reference sequence). The V gene end was trimmed by 6 bases and the J gene end by 10 bases; junction bases not matched to a gene: 3. CDR3 size: 11 residues.

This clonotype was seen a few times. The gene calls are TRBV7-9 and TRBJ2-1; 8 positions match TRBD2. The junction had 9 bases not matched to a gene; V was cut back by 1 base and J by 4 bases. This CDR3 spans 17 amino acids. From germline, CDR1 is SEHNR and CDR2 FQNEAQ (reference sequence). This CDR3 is CASSLGGLAGSYNEQFF. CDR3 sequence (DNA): TGTGCCAGCAGCTTAGGGGGTCTAGCGGGTTCATACAATGAGCAGTTCTTC.